This entry concerns a single T cell receptor (beta chain). This CDR3 spans 12 amino acids. CDR1 and CDR2 (germline): LNHDA, SQIVND (reference sequence). V lost 7 bases to trimming and J lost 2 bases, with 8 bases between them. Under the authors' procedure: Scientists estimated how many nucleated cells there were by amplifying reference gene primers. The method was immunoSEQ multiplex PCR; TCRdb's version includes in-frame clones alone and lacks a portion of them. Clone size and the V and J calls come from that table; the DNA yielded D and trimming. The sample records around 210,000 clones, roughly 85% being singletons. This sample stems from a study of blood T cell repertoires in COVID-19.

This sequence was found in a man in his fifties with COVID-19, enrolled during active disease. This chain links TRBV19 with TRBJ1-2; no firm D call. The specimen sequenced was peripheral blood. Here the CDR3 reads CASKGGNYGYTF. In nucleotides, the CDR3 is TGTGCCAGTAAAGGAGGAAACTATGGCTACACCTTC.